This note documents a single T cell receptor beta chain sequence. Its antigen is unidentified. Repertoires were generated with immunoSEQ multiplex PCR, while TCRdb's copy carries only in-frame clones and drops some. The data show approximately 400,000 clones, more than 75% seen once. Per the germline V gene, CDR1 is SGDLS and CDR2 is YYNGEE. This CDR3 region has 16 residues. Trimming left V 0 bases short and J 6 bases short, with 16 bases between. This specimen belongs to a study of Ad26.COV2.S vaccination and SARS-CoV-2 variants. Whole-study context: The authors gave Ad26.COV2.S intramuscularly, either once or twice 56 days apart.

The sample's treatment: about 20 received Ad26.COV2.S at low or high dose, single or two shots; about 5 received placebo; per-sample allocation not given. Sampling was performed 63 days after the first vaccine or placebo injection. Boston hosted the donor, who was an adult aged 18-55 years. Study-wide results and limits: There was a possibility that the TCR breadth and depth analyses underestimated total T cell responses. The breadth of spike-specific CD8+ and CD4+ T cell responses after vaccination was reportedly substantial.

The chain employs TRBV9 and TRBJ2-1; a weak D match, TRBD2 (5 bases). This sequence originates from a person aged 18-65 years who received the Ad26.COV2.S COVID-19 vaccine or a placebo. The specimen was peripheral blood, collected in a trial of Ad26.COV2.S vaccine versus placebo. In DNA form, the CDR3 reads TGTGCCAGCAGCGTAGCTGTCGGCGGGTCGGGCAATGAGCAGTTCTTC. Its protein product is CASSVAVGGSGNEQFF.